The rows below give T cell receptor beta chains drawn from one sample of a study of OX40 agonist ivuxolimab in advanced cancers. Only in-frame clones appear in the TCRdb table, and some are missing; sequencing was by immunoSEQ multiplex PCR. There are around 47,000 clones in the sample; 75% to 90% occur only once, and 13% to 15% lies in the top ten. This sample comprised CD4+ or CD8+ T cells sorted from blood, obtained in a trial of the OX40 agonist ivuxolimab. Every receptor here comes from an adult with an advanced solid tumor such as melanoma, head and neck, liver or kidney cancer. CDR3s include the opening cysteine and the closing phenylalanine or tryptophan. The D gene is left open where the match is weak. Clone size is shown for a subset of rows, as once, few, many or a class of expanded clone.

v_gene: TRBV9; abundance: -; d_gene: TRBD1; j_gene: TRBJ2-7; CDR3nt: TGTGCCAGCAGCGAGGGAACAGGGGGTATCTACGAGCAGTACTTC; CDR3aa: CASSEGTGGIYEQYF
v_gene: TRBV6-1; abundance: -; d_gene: -; j_gene: TRBJ2-7; CDR3nt: TGTGCCAGCAGTGAAGGGGTGACCTACGAGCAGTACTTC; CDR3aa: CASSEGVTYEQYF
v_gene: TRBV5-4; abundance: -; d_gene: -; j_gene: TRBJ2-3; CDR3nt: TGTGCCAGCAGCCCCCCGTCGGTTCCAGATACGCAGTATTTT; CDR3aa: CASSPPSVPDTQYF
v_gene: TRBV5-8; abundance: -; d_gene: -; j_gene: TRBJ1-4; CDR3nt: TGTGCCAGCAGCCCTGGGACAACTGCAACTAATGAAAAACTGTTTTTT; CDR3aa: CASSPGTTATNEKLFF
v_gene: TRBV19; abundance: once; d_gene: -; j_gene: TRBJ1-1; CDR3nt: TGTGCCAGTAGTATCCCCGCGACAGGCCACACTGAAGCTTTCTTT; CDR3aa: CASSIPATGHTEAFF
v_gene: TRBV2; abundance: few; d_gene: -; j_gene: TRBJ2-1; CDR3nt: TGTGCCAGCAGTGAAGCAGGGGGGCCCTACAATGAGCAGTTCTTC; CDR3aa: CASSEAGGPYNEQFF
v_gene: TRBV5-4; abundance: once; d_gene: -; j_gene: TRBJ1-5; CDR3nt: TGTGCCAGCAGCCCAGGTCATAATCAGCCCCAGCATTTT; CDR3aa: CASSPGHNQPQHF
v_gene: TRBV4-2; abundance: -; d_gene: -; j_gene: TRBJ1-2; CDR3nt: TGTGCCAGCAGCCAAGATCTCGGGCAGGCGAACTATGGCTACACCTTC; CDR3aa: CASSQDLGQANYGYTF
v_gene: TRBV6-5; abundance: -; d_gene: TRBD2; j_gene: TRBJ2-7; CDR3nt: TGTGCCAGCTCCGGGAGCGGGGGCCCCTCCTACGAGCAGTACTTC; CDR3aa: CASSGSGGPSYEQYF
v_gene: TRBV11-2; abundance: -; d_gene: -; j_gene: TRBJ1-4; CDR3nt: TGTGCCAGCAGCTTAGATAGGTGGGGCCCAACTAATGAAAAACTGTTTTTT; CDR3aa: CASSLDRWGPTNEKLFF
v_gene: TRBV9; abundance: -; d_gene: -; j_gene: TRBJ2-6; CDR3nt: TGTGCCAGCAGCGTAGTCCACTCTGGGGCCAACGTCCTGACTTTC; CDR3aa: CASSVVHSGANVLTF
v_gene: TRBV6-5; abundance: -; d_gene: -; j_gene: TRBJ2-7; CDR3nt: TGTGCCAGCAGCTCGGGACCCTACGAGCAGTACTTC; CDR3aa: CASSSGPYEQYF
v_gene: TRBV11-2; abundance: -; d_gene: -; j_gene: TRBJ2-7; CDR3nt: TGTGCCAGCAGCTTAGATGCACAGGGAACCTACGAGCAGTACTTC; CDR3aa: CASSLDAQGTYEQYF
v_gene: TRBV27; abundance: -; d_gene: -; j_gene: TRBJ2-5; CDR3nt: TGTGCCAGCAGTTTATTTGGGGGGTATGGGCAAGAGACCCAGTACTTC; CDR3aa: CASSLFGGYGQETQYF
v_gene: TRBV6-5; abundance: -; d_gene: -; j_gene: TRBJ2-2; CDR3nt: TGTGCCAGCAGTTACTCTGGTACGGAGCTGTTTTTT; CDR3aa: CASSYSGTELFF
v_gene: TRBV5-1; abundance: few; d_gene: -; j_gene: TRBJ2-5; CDR3nt: TGCGCCAGCAGCACACGGGGGAGGCAAGAGACCCAGTACTTC; CDR3aa: CASSTRGRQETQYF
v_gene: TRBV7-6; abundance: -; d_gene: TRBD2; j_gene: TRBJ2-1; CDR3nt: TGTGCCAGCAGCTTATACGGGACTAGCGTCTCCTACAATGAGCAGTTCTTC; CDR3aa: CASSLYGTSVSYNEQFF
v_gene: TRBV5-1; abundance: -; d_gene: TRBD1; j_gene: TRBJ2-7; CDR3nt: TGCGCCAGCAGCTGGGGACAGAACTCCTACGAGCAGTACTTC; CDR3aa: CASSWGQNSYEQYF
v_gene: TRBV19; abundance: -; d_gene: TRBD1; j_gene: TRBJ1-1; CDR3nt: TGTGCCAGCCGGGACAGGGACACTGAAGCTTTCTTT; CDR3aa: CASRDRDTEAFF
v_gene: TRBV7-6; abundance: -; d_gene: TRBD1; j_gene: TRBJ2-7; CDR3nt: TGTGCCAGCAGCTTATTAACCGGGACAGATTCCTACGAGCAGTACTTC; CDR3aa: CASSLLTGTDSYEQYF
v_gene: TRBV4-2; abundance: -; d_gene: TRBD2; j_gene: TRBJ2-1; CDR3nt: TGTGCCAGCAGCCAAGATGAAGCCCTAGCGGGCGGCGAGCAGTTCTTC; CDR3aa: CASSQDEALAGGEQFF
v_gene: TRBV11-2; abundance: -; d_gene: -; j_gene: TRBJ1-3; CDR3nt: TGTGCCAGCAGCCCAGAACAGGGATACACCATATATTTT; CDR3aa: CASSPEQGYTIYF
v_gene: TRBV7-9; abundance: -; d_gene: TRBD1; j_gene: TRBJ1-5; CDR3nt: TGTGCCAGCCCCGACAGGGGGCAACAGCCCCAGCATTTT; CDR3aa: CASPDRGQQPQHF
v_gene: TRBV6-5; abundance: few; d_gene: -; j_gene: TRBJ1-1; CDR3nt: TGTGCCAGCAGAAGGGTTAGGAACACTGAAGCTTTCTTT; CDR3aa: CASRRVRNTEAFF
v_gene: TRBV4-3; abundance: -; d_gene: -; j_gene: TRBJ2-1; CDR3nt: TGCGCCAGCAGCCAAGATGATGGTAGCGGCAATGAGCAGTTCTTC; CDR3aa: CASSQDDGSGNEQFF
v_gene: TRBV7-9; abundance: -; d_gene: TRBD1; j_gene: TRBJ2-7; CDR3nt: TGTGCCAGCAGCTTAGCCGGGACAGCCTACGAGCAGTACTTC; CDR3aa: CASSLAGTAYEQYF
v_gene: TRBV5-1; abundance: -; d_gene: -; j_gene: TRBJ1-1; CDR3nt: TGCGCCACCACGGACAGCATGAACACTGAAGCTTTCTTT; CDR3aa: CATTDSMNTEAFF
v_gene: TRBV7-2; abundance: -; d_gene: TRBD2; j_gene: TRBJ2-5; CDR3nt: TGTGCCAGCAGCTTAGAGGCTAGCGGGGGGTTAGGAGAGACCCAGTACTTC; CDR3aa: CASSLEASGGLGETQYF
v_gene: TRBV7-2; abundance: -; d_gene: -; j_gene: TRBJ1-1; CDR3nt: TGTGCCAGCAGCTTAATAACAGGGCTGAACACTGAAGCTTTCTTT; CDR3aa: CASSLITGLNTEAFF
v_gene: TRBV27; abundance: few; d_gene: TRBD2; j_gene: TRBJ2-7; CDR3nt: TGTGCCAGCAGTCCGTCCTCCCGGGGGGGTAACTACGAGCAGTACTTC; CDR3aa: CASSPSSRGGNYEQYF
v_gene: TRBV19; abundance: -; d_gene: -; j_gene: TRBJ2-5; CDR3nt: TGTGCCAGTAGTCCGTGGGACACGCGAGGGGAGACCCAGTACTTC; CDR3aa: CASSPWDTRGETQYF
v_gene: TRBV4-3; abundance: -; d_gene: TRBD1; j_gene: TRBJ2-1; CDR3nt: TGCGCCAGCAGCCAGGACTCAGGACAGGGGTCTTACAATGAGCAGTTCTTC; CDR3aa: CASSQDSGQGSYNEQFF
v_gene: TRBV14; abundance: -; d_gene: -; j_gene: TRBJ2-7; CDR3nt: TGTGCCAGCAGCCAGGGCGACTGGCCGGGAGAGCAGTACTTC; CDR3aa: CASSQGDWPGEQYF
v_gene: TRBV6-5; abundance: -; d_gene: -; j_gene: TRBJ1-5; CDR3nt: TGTGCCAGCAGTTATAATAGCAATCAGCCCCAGCATTTT; CDR3aa: CASSYNSNQPQHF
v_gene: TRBV30; abundance: few; d_gene: -; j_gene: TRBJ1-1; CDR3nt: TGTGCCTGGACCCTCAACAGGGATTCTGAAGCTTTCTTT; CDR3aa: CAWTLNRDSEAFF
v_gene: TRBV6-6; abundance: -; d_gene: TRBD1; j_gene: TRBJ1-5; CDR3nt: TGTGCCAGCAGACCCAACAGGGGTAGCAATCAGCCCCAGCATTTT; CDR3aa: CASRPNRGSNQPQHF
v_gene: TRBV7-9; abundance: -; d_gene: -; j_gene: TRBJ1-5; CDR3nt: TGTGCCAGCAGCTTAGTAGCGACGGGCAGAGATAGCAATCAGCCCCAGCATTTT; CDR3aa: CASSLVATGRDSNQPQHF
v_gene: TRBV19; abundance: -; d_gene: TRBD2; j_gene: TRBJ2-2; CDR3nt: TGTGCCAGTAGTGGTTATGGGGGAGGGTCGGGGAACGAAGACGGTAGCACCGGGGAGCTGTTTTTT; CDR3aa: CASSGYGGGSGNEDGSTGELFF
v_gene: TRBV14; abundance: -; d_gene: -; j_gene: TRBJ2-3; CDR3nt: TGTGCCAGCAGCCCATACGTGGGGGATACGCAGTATTTT; CDR3aa: CASSPYVGDTQYF
v_gene: TRBV7-2; abundance: -; d_gene: -; j_gene: TRBJ2-7; CDR3nt: TGTGCCAGCAGCTTAGACCCGCAGGGATCCTACGAGCAGTACTTC; CDR3aa: CASSLDPQGSYEQYF